The 20 T cell receptor beta chains below all came from one sample that was sequenced in a study of CD8 T cells in Susac syndrome. When the RNA was reverse transcribed, random hexamers were used with an input of about 0.45 to 1 ug. TCRdb recomputed calls from the immunoSEQ multiplex PCR reads with MiXCR, one row per CDR3 protein. The sample yields around 280,000 distinct CDR3 sequences, about 91% seen once. The sample was CD4+ T cells from PBMCs. The receptors were sampled from a human donor with multiple sclerosis.

As to this clonotype: One junction end does not reproduce the germline sequence, and a read error may be involved. The chain carries TRBV29-1 and TRBJ1-1, with D maybe TRBD1 (6 bases). CDR1 is SQVTM, CDR2 ANQGSEA, per germline. The CDR3 extends over 16 amino acids. This CDR3 reads CSVDQGGGWGNTEVFF. Here the CDR3 DNA reads TGCAGCGTTGATCAAGGGGGGGGCTGGGGGAACACTGAAGTTTTCTTT.

This clonotype was seen only a few times. The J gene is TRBJ2-5, the V gene TRBV6-2 or TRBV6-3; D call uncertain. This CDR3 has 11 amino acids. Per the germline V gene, CDR1 is MNHEY and CDR2 is SVGEGT. Trimming shortened V by 7 bases and J by 5 bases, and 8 bases separated the two germline ends. CDR3 in amino acids: CASTNGETQYF. The CDR3 DNA follows: TGTGCCAGCACGAATGGGGAGACCCAGTACTTC.

This clonotype has more than one count but fewer than ten. This chain links TRBV7-9 with TRBJ2-2; the D is unclear. The CDR3 length is 14 residues. Germline V CDR1 and CDR2: SEHNR, FQNEAQ (reference sequence). V was clipped by 3 bases and J by 5 bases, with 10 bases between them. CDR3 sequence reads: CASSFRFLTGELFF. The CDR3 DNA reads as TGTGCCAGCAGCTTCAGATTCCTAACCGGGGAGCTGTTTTTT.

This chain uses TRBV6-2 or TRBV6-3 with TRBJ1-2, with D possibly matching TRBD1 (6 bases). CDR1 and CDR2 from the germline V gene are MNHEY and SVGEGT. The V and J ends lost 4 bases and 6 bases respectively, with 12 bases between them. The CDR3 is 13 residues long. As DNA, the CDR3 is TGTGCCAGCAGTTGGGAAGGACAGAATGGCTACACCTTC. Its protein product is CASSWEGQNGYTF.

As DNA, the CDR3 is TGCAGTGCTAGAGATTTCGGTGAGCAGTTCTTC. It encodes CSARDFGEQFF. The chain carries TRBV20-1 and TRBJ2-1; D is unclear. The CDR3 totals 11 residues. From germline, CDR1 is DFQATT and CDR2 SNEGSKA (reference sequence). Deletions cut 0 bases from V and 9 bases from J, with 6 bases between.

V and J are TRBV29-1 and TRBJ2-5; D unresolved. Germline CDR1 reads SQVTM; CDR2 reads ANQGSEA. The CDR3 spans 12 residues. V shed 6 bases and J shed 5 bases, with 13 bases lying between them. CDR3 sequence reads: CSVTRIRETQYF. Here the CDR3 DNA reads TGCAGCGTCACCCGAATACGGGAGACCCAGTACTTC. The variable domain in full, completed from reference TRBV29-1 and TRBJ2-5, reads SAVISQKPSRDICQRGTSLTIQCQVDSQVTMMFWYRQQPGQSLTLIATANQGSEATYESGFVIDKFPISRPNLTFSTLTVSNMSPEDSSIYLCSVTRIRETQYFGPGTRLLVL.

This clonotype was seen just once. The chain employs TRBV7-9 and TRBJ2-7; D not resolved. This CDR3 has 14 residues. The germline V and J ends were trimmed by 2 bases and 8 bases, with 16 bases remaining between them. Germline V gene sequence: CDR1 SEHNR, CDR2 FQNEAQ (reference sequence). The CDR3 bases are TGTGCCAGCAGCTTATCCGGGCAAGATGTGAAGCAGTACTTC. It encodes CASSLSGQDVKQYF.

The J gene is TRBJ1-1, the V gene TRBV6-4, with unresolved D. The germline CDR1 and CDR2 sequences are MRHNA and SNTAGT. CDR3 length: 13 residues. Trimming shortened V by 7 bases and J by 9 bases, and 18 bases separated the two germline ends. The CDR3 loop is CASTQEPGRKAFF. Written as DNA, the CDR3 is TGTGCCAGCACCCAAGAGCCCGGGCGTAAAGCTTTCTTT.

The rearrangement joins TRBV7-9 to TRBJ1-2; D gene uncertain. This CDR3 comprises 14 residues. Deletions cut 1 base from V and 2 bases from J, with 8 bases between. Germline-derived CDR1 and CDR2 are SEHNR and FQNEAQ (reference sequence). CDR3 sequence reads: CASSLGTGNYGYTF. Written as DNA, the CDR3 is TGTGCCAGCAGCTTAGGGACGGGGAACTATGGCTACACCTTC.

This chain joins TRBV12-5 and TRBJ2-1; no definite D call. This CDR3 spans 15 amino acids. Trimming left V 7 bases short and J 7 bases short, with 20 bases between. Germline lookup yields CDR1 LGHNT and CDR2 FRNRAP. The CDR3 DNA follows: TGTGCTAGTGCCCCGCGCTGGTCCGTTGGGAATGAGCAGTTCTTC. Translation: CASAPRWSVGNEQFF. Filled out from reference TRBV12-5 and TRBJ2-1, the complete variable domain reads DARVTQTPRHKVTEMGQEVTMRCQPILGHNTVFWYRQTMMQGLELLAYFRNRAPLDDSGMPKDRFSAEMPDATLATLKIQPSEPRDSAVYFCASAPRWSVGNEQFFGPGTRLTVL.

V and J are TRBV10-3 and TRBJ1-3; D ambiguous. Per germline, CDR1 ENHRY and CDR2 SYGVKD. V was pared by 2 bases and J by 0 bases, with 11 bases between. CDR3 length: 16 residues. CDR3 residues: CAISEGAVTSGNTIYF. The CDR3 DNA is TGTGCCATCAGTGAGGGAGCGGTAACCTCTGGAAACACCATATATTTT.

The chain joins TRBV9 to TRBJ2-2; D uncertain. Germline V gene sequence: CDR1 SGDLS, CDR2 YYNGEE. The CDR3 contains 12 residues. The V and J ends lost 0 bases and 7 bases respectively, with 4 bases between them. CDR3 nucleotides: TGTGCCAGCAGCGTAGTCGACGGGGAGCTGTTTTTT. Residues: CASSVVDGELFF.

This chain connects TRBV12-3 or TRBV12-4 to TRBJ1-3, with D perhaps matching TRBD1 (5 bases). V was clipped by 8 bases and J by 3 bases, with 17 bases between them. The length of the CDR3 is 15 residues. CDR3 residues: CASSGAGIFGNTIYF. DNA of the CDR3: TGTGCCAGCTCTGGGGCAGGGATATTTGGAAACACCATATATTTT.

The rearrangement links TRBV27 to TRBJ1-2, with no clear D. Germline CDR1 is MNHEY and CDR2 is SMNVEV (reference sequence). Trimming left V 6 bases short and J 1 base short, with 15 bases between. This CDR3 has 15 amino acids. This chain's CDR3 is CASRFNANRNYGYTF. CDR3 DNA: TGTGCCAGCAGATTCAACGCGAACCGTAACTATGGCTACACCTTC.

This chain joins TRBV28 and TRBJ1-5; D is ambiguous. Germline CDR1 and CDR2: MDHEN and SYDVKM. The CDR3 has 15 residues. The V end was cut by 6 bases, the J end by 2 bases, with 14 bases between. The CDR3 coding sequence is TGTGCCAGCAGCCTGACGGACGGACGCAATCAGCCCCAGCATTTT. Its protein is CASSLTDGRNQPQHF.

The chain combines TRBV9 with TRBJ2-3; D is uncertain. The germline V and J ends were trimmed by 3 bases and 6 bases, with 5 bases remaining between them. Germline CDR1 SGDLS, CDR2 YYNGEE. The CDR3 has 11 amino acids. Here the CDR3 DNA reads TGTGCCAGCAGCGGTTCCGATACGCAGTATTTT. Its translation: CASSGSDTQYF. Full variable domain (remainder filled in from reference TRBV9 and TRBJ2-3): DSGVTQTPKHLITATGQRVTLRCSPRSGDLSVYWYQQSLDQGLQFLIQYYNGEERAKGNILERFSAQQFPDLHSELNLSSLELGDSALYFCASSGSDTQYFGPGTRLTVL.

The chain carries TRBV6-2 or TRBV6-3 and TRBJ2-1; D unresolved. The germline CDR1 and CDR2 sequences are MNHEY and SVGEGT. V shed 6 bases and J shed 5 bases, with 8 bases lying between them. The CDR3 extends over 12 amino acids. CDR3 sequence (DNA): TGTGCCAGCAGGAGTAGAAACAATGAGCAGTTCTTC. This encodes CASRSRNNEQFF.

This chain uses TRBV2 with TRBJ1-2, with D possibly being TRBD1 (6 bases). The CDR3 extends over 14 amino acids. Trimming took off 1 base at V and 4 bases at J, with 10 bases between the two ends. Germline CDR1 is SNHLY and CDR2 is FYNNEI. The DNA for the CDR3 is TGTGCCAGCAGTGAAGACAGGGTTGTCTATGGCTACACCTTC. Translated, it gives CASSEDRVVYGYTF.

The chain joins TRBV30 to TRBJ1-3; 7 positions agree with TRBD1. The CDR3 length is 14 residues. Germline loops: CDR1 GTSNPN, CDR2 SVGIG (reference sequence). V lost 7 bases, J lost 0 bases, and 6 bases stayed unmatched. As DNA, the CDR3 is TGTGCCTATTCGACAGGGAGCTCTGGAAACACCATATATTTT. Protein product: CAYSTGSSGNTIYF.

J is TRBJ2-1 and V is TRBV7-6; a possible D gene is TRBD2 (6 bases). The CDR3 has 14 residues. CDR1 and CDR2 from the germline V gene are SGHVS and FNYEAQ. V was cut by 4 bases and J by 4 bases, with 11 bases left in between. The CDR3 DNA sequence: TGTGCCAGCAGCTCACCGGGACTTTACAATGAGCAGTTCTTC. The encoded protein is CASSSPGLYNEQFF.